This T cell receptor beta chain was retrieved from a study of control samples from healthy donors and cancer patients. Generated by immunoSEQ multiplex PCR, the TCRdb table keeps only in-frame clones and is missing some. The sample lists some 130,000 clones; roughly 90% were seen once. This clone was seen a single time. This clonotype was sampled from a man aged 18 to 30 in good health. The sample was blood.

The CDR3 loop reads CATSEGTGVKETQYF. As DNA, the CDR3 is TGTGCCACCAGTGAGGGGACAGGGGTGAAGGAGACCCAGTACTTC. The V gene is TRBV24-1, the J gene TRBJ2-5; the match to TRBD1 covers 10 bases. Germline V gene sequence: CDR1 KGHDR, CDR2 SFDVKD. This CDR3 has 15 residues. V gave up 4 bases and J gave up 5 bases; unmatched junction bases: 6.